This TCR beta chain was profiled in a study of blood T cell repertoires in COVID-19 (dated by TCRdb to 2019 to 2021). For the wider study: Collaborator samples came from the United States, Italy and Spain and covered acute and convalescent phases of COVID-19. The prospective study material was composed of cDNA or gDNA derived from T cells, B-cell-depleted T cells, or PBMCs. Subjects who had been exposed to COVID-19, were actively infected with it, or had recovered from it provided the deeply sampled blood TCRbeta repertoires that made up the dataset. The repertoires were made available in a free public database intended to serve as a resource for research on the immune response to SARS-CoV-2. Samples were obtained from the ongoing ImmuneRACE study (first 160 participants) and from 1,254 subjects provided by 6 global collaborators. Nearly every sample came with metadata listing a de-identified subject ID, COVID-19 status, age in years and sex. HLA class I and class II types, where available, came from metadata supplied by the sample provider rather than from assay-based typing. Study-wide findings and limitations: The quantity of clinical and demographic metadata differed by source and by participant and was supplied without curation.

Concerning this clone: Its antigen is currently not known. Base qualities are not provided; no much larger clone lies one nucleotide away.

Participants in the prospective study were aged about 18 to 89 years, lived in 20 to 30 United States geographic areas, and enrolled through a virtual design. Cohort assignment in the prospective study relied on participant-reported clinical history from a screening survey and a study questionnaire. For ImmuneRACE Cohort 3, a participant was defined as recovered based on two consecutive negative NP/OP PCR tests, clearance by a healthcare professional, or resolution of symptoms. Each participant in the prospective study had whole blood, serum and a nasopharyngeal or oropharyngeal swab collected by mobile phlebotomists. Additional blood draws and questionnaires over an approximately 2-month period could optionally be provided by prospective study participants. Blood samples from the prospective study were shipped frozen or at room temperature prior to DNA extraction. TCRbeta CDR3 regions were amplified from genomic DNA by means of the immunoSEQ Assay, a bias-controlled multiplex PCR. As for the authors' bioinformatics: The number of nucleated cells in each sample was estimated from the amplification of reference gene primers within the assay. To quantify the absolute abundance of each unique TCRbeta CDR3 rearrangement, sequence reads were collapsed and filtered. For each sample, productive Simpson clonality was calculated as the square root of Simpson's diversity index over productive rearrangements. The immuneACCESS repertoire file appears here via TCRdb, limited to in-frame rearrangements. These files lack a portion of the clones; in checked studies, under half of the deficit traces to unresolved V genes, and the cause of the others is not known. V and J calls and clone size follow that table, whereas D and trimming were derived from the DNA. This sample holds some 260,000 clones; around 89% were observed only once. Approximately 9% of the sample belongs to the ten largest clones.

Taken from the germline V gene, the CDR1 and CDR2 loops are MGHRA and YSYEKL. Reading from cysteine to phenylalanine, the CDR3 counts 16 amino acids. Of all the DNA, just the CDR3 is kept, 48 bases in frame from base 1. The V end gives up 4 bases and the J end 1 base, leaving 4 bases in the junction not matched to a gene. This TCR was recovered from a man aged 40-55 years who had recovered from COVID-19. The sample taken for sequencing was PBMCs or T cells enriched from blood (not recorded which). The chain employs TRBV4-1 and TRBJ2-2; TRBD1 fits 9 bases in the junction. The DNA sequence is TGCGCCAGCAGCCCCCAGACAGGGGGGAACACCGGGGAGCTGTTTTTT. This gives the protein CASSPQTGGNTGELFF.